The T cell receptor (beta chain) under discussion was sequenced for a study of CD4+ T cells in melanoma. General observations from the study: CD8+ T cell, macrophage and B cell function reportedly correlated with neoantigen-specific CD4+ T cells.

As for this clone: The target antigen is unknown. The identical CDR3 is also encoded by other nucleotide sequences in the sample.

Data came from immunoSEQ multiplex PCR; TCRdb stores just in-frame clones and leaves some out. The top ten hold roughly a tenth of the sample, which has approximately 19,000 clones, about 77% seen once. Germline V lookup: CDR1 SGHVS, CDR2 FNYEAQ. V was clipped by 2 bases and J by 4 bases, with 8 bases between them. The CDR3 has 13 residues. The gene calls are TRBV7-6 and TRBJ2-5; tentatively, D is TRBD2 (6 bases). The origin of this receptor is a human donor with melanoma. Here the CDR3 DNA reads TGTGCCAGCAGCTTAAGCGGGTTAGAGACCCAGTACTTC. Translation: CASSLSGLETQYF. Full variable domain (outside the CDR3, taken from reference TRBV7-6 and TRBJ2-5): GAGVSQSPRYKVTKRGQDVALRCDPISGHVSLYWYRQALGQGPEFLTYFNYEAQQDKSGLPNDRFSAERPEGSISTLTIQRTEQRDSAMYRCASSLSGLETQYFGPGTRLLVL.